This entry lists 9 T cell receptor beta chains sequenced from one sample in a study of CD8 T cells in Susac syndrome (dated by TCRdb to between 2018 and 2021). The protocol used for the library was the immunoSEQ multiplex PCR assay. RNA was extracted using the RNeasy kit, and 0.5 to 1 microgram was reverse transcribed with random hexamers. TCRdb reanalyzed the raw reads on its own, using fastp at Q25 for trimming and MiXCR for clone calling, and kept in-frame beta chains. When rows share a CDR3 protein, they turn into one entry using the most common DNA and genes. In all, the sample holds more than 150,000 distinct CDR3 sequences, and 95% of those were seen once. The ten largest clones take up 0.14% to 0.15% of the sample. The specimen was CD8+ T cells from PBMCs. The receptors shown here come from a human donor with multiple sclerosis.

This chain joins TRBV7-8 and TRBJ1-6, with D possibly TRBD1 on 5 matching bases. Looked up from germline, CDR1 is SGHVS and CDR2 is FQNEAQ. The CDR3 sequence is 17 residues long. The V gene lost 4 bases and the J gene lost 8 bases, with 21 bases spanning the gap. The CDR3 protein is CASSSPQGNLWYSPLHF. In DNA, the CDR3 is TGTGCCAGCAGCTCGCCGCAGGGAAACCTGTGGTATTCACCCCTCCACTTT.

The V call is TRBV29-1, the J call TRBJ2-7, with D perhaps TRBD2 (6 bases). The V end was cut by 6 bases, the J end by 1 base, with 16 bases between. Germline lookup yields CDR1 SQVTM and CDR2 ANQGSEA. CDR3 size: 14 residues. The CDR3 here is CSVLGGVYSYEQYF. The CDR3 DNA is TGCAGCGTCCTTGGCGGGGTTTATTCCTACGAGCAGTACTTC.

This chain links TRBV3-1 with TRBJ1-1; 8 positions match TRBD1. Per the germline V gene, CDR1 is LGHDT and CDR2 is YNNKEL (reference sequence). The CDR3 contains 15 residues. V was clipped by 4 bases and J by 11 bases; unmatched bases: 15. CDR3 nucleotides: TGTGCCAGCAGCCCCCCGGACAGGGAACTAAGGGGGGCTTTCTTT. Translation gives CASSPPDRELRGAFF. The full variable domain, rest sourced from reference TRBV3-1 and TRBJ1-1, is DTAVSQTPKYLVTQMGNDKSIKCEQNLGHDTMYWYKQDSKKFLKIMFSYNNKELIINETVPNRFSPKSPDKAHLNLHINSLELGDSAVYFCASSPPDRELRGAFFGQGTRLTVV.

This CDR3 is CASSVVSGGDYGYTF. CDR3 nucleotides: TGTGCCAGCAGCGTAGTGTCAGGGGGCGACTATGGCTACACCTTC. The chain combines TRBV9 with TRBJ1-2, with TRBD1 identical over 8 bases. The CDR3 contains 15 residues. V shed 0 bases and J 3 bases; nucleotides not matched to a gene: 4. Germline CDR1 is SGDLS and CDR2 is YYNGEE.

The J gene is TRBJ2-3, the V gene TRBV20-1; D unclear. This CDR3 is built from 15 residues. Germline V gene lookup returns CDR1 DFQATT and CDR2 SNEGSKA (reference sequence). With 0 bases removed from V and 4 bases from J, the gap between germline ends came to 14 bases. CDR3 nucleotide sequence: TGCAGTGCTAGAGATCTAGGTCCTAGGGCAGATACGCAGTATTTT. It encodes CSARDLGPRADTQYF.

This clonotype appeared once. The chain joins TRBV9 to TRBJ2-3; D may be TRBD2 (5 bases). The germline V gene encodes CDR1 SGDLS and CDR2 YYNGEE. CDR3 length equals 17 residues. V lost 4 bases and J 0 bases, leaving 18 bases between the germline ends. CDR3: CASSSPLGSSSTDTQYF. The CDR3 region has the DNA TGTGCCAGCAGCTCCCCCCTTGGGAGCTCTAGCACAGATACGCAGTATTTT.

This rearrangement joins TRBV20-1 to TRBJ2-1; tentatively, D is TRBD2 (6 bases). CDR3 length equals 16 residues. Trimming shortened V by 3 bases and J by 0 bases, and 15 bases separated the two germline ends. CDR1 and CDR2 (germline): DFQATT, SNEGSKA (reference sequence). In DNA, the CDR3 is TGCAGTGCTAGGCCGGGAGCTTACAGCTCCTACAATGAGCAGTTCTTC. Translating gives CSARPGAYSSYNEQFF.

Only one count was recorded for this clonotype. The V call is TRBV4-1, the J call TRBJ1-2, with a possible D match to TRBD1 (6 bases). Between the trimmed V and J ends, which lost 4 bases and 4 bases, there was a span of 10 bases. Per the germline V gene, CDR1 is MGHRA and CDR2 is YSYEKL. The CDR3 runs to 13 residues. The CDR3 nucleotides are TGCGCCAGCAGCCCGCAGGGGCTCTATGGCTACACCTTC. Translating it yields CASSPQGLYGYTF.

This rearrangement joins TRBV30 to TRBJ1-2, with unresolved D. Deletions cut 3 bases from V and 4 bases from J, with 15 bases between. There are 14 residues in the CDR3. The germline gives CDR1 GTSNPN, CDR2 SVGIG (reference sequence). Written as DNA, the CDR3 is TGTGCCTGGAGCAGCGTTAGAGCCCTCTATGGCTACACCTTC. As protein: CAWSSVRALYGYTF.